The source of this T cell receptor beta chain is a study (dated by TCRdb to between 2015 and 2016). Background for the entire study: Whether tumor-infiltrating Tregs in breast cancer are recruited from blood Tregs or converted in situ from other CD4+ T cell subsets was tested. What the research found in general, with its limitations: The greatest overlap of tumor-infiltrating Treg TCR alpha and beta sequences was observed with tumor naive CD4+ T cells, followed by blood naive CD4+ T cells. Across the approximately 25 patients, roughly 12% of TRBV12-4/TRBJ1-2 sequences from tumor Tregs were shared with naive CD4+ cells, compared with under 2.3% shared with blood Tregs or memory cells. In terms of TCR gene usage, tumor memory CD4+ T cells clustered together with blood and lymph node memory CD4+ cells, as well as with lymph node naive CD4+ cells. The validation in the larger cohort was limited to a single TCR beta V-J rearrangement instead of whole repertoires.

Relative to its sample, this clonotype is medium-sized (0.01 to 0.1%). Its antigen is still unknown. Per-nucleotide qualities are absent, and no much larger clonotype sits a single base away. Library preparation was by multiplex PCR. Sequenced using an Ion Torrent PGM. Adaptor-ligated barcode primers were used to amplify TRBV12-4/TRBJ1-2 clonotypes in the roughly 23-patient analysis. For the 23-patient cohort, the TRBV12-4/TRBJ1-2 amplicons were sequenced on the Ion Personal Genome Machine system. In the paper's pipeline: Sequencing data were pooled across the five patients for each of nine subset-tissue groups and compared by unsupervised clustering of TCR gene usage. The Morisita-Horn index was used to calculate repertoire similarity, with shared sequences weighted by how much each contributed to each repertoire. Through fastp at Q25 and MiXCR, TCRdb rebuilt clones from the public reads, retaining in-frame beta chains. CDR3 protein sequences are deduplicated, and each keeps its most common genes and DNA. TCRdb's processing, not the authors' own work, is the source of the V and J calls. The sample table holds 2,200 or so distinct CDR3 sequences, of which 0.85% to 1.2% were seen once. The ten largest account for roughly a sixth of the sample.

V drops 0 bases and J drops 0 bases, leaving 8 bases in between. Spanning cysteine to phenylalanine, the CDR3 consists of 15 amino acids. The retained sequence is limited to the CDR3, 45 bases, with the frame set at the first base. Tregs were isolated as CD4+CD25+CD127-/low cells. A larger group of roughly 20 breast cancer patients was studied by sequencing a single TRBV12-4/TRBJ1-2 rearrangement in tumor Tregs and blood Treg, naive and memory CD4+ cells. Tumor tissue, along with lymph nodes from ipsilateral axillary dissection, was perfused with PBS, minced, and then digested using collagenase I and hyaluronidase. FACS confirmed that the sorted cell populations were more than 90% pure.

Sequencing was done on a sample of tumor-infiltrating Tregs sorted from the breast tumor. The TCR comes from a female donor with breast cancer. Recombination joined TRBV12-3 or TRBV12-4 with TRBJ1-2, with the D gene not clear enough to name. CDR3 sequence: CASSLASTSNYGYTF. The nucleotide sequence is TGTGCCAGCAGTTTAGCGTCAACTTCTAACTATGGCTACACCTTC.